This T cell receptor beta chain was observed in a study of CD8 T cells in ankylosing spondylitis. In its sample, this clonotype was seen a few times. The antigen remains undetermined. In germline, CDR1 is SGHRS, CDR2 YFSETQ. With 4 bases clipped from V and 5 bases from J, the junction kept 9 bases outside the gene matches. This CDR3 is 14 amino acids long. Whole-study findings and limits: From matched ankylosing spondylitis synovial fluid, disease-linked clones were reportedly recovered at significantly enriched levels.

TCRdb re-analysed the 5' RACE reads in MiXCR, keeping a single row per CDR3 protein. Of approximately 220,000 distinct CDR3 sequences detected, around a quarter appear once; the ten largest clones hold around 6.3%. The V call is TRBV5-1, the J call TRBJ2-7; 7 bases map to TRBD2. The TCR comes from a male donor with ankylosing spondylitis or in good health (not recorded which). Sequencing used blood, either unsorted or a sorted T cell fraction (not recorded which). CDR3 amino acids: CASSPGLGRDEQYF. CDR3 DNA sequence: TGCGCCAGCAGCCCAGGACTAGGTAGGGACGAGCAGTACTTC.